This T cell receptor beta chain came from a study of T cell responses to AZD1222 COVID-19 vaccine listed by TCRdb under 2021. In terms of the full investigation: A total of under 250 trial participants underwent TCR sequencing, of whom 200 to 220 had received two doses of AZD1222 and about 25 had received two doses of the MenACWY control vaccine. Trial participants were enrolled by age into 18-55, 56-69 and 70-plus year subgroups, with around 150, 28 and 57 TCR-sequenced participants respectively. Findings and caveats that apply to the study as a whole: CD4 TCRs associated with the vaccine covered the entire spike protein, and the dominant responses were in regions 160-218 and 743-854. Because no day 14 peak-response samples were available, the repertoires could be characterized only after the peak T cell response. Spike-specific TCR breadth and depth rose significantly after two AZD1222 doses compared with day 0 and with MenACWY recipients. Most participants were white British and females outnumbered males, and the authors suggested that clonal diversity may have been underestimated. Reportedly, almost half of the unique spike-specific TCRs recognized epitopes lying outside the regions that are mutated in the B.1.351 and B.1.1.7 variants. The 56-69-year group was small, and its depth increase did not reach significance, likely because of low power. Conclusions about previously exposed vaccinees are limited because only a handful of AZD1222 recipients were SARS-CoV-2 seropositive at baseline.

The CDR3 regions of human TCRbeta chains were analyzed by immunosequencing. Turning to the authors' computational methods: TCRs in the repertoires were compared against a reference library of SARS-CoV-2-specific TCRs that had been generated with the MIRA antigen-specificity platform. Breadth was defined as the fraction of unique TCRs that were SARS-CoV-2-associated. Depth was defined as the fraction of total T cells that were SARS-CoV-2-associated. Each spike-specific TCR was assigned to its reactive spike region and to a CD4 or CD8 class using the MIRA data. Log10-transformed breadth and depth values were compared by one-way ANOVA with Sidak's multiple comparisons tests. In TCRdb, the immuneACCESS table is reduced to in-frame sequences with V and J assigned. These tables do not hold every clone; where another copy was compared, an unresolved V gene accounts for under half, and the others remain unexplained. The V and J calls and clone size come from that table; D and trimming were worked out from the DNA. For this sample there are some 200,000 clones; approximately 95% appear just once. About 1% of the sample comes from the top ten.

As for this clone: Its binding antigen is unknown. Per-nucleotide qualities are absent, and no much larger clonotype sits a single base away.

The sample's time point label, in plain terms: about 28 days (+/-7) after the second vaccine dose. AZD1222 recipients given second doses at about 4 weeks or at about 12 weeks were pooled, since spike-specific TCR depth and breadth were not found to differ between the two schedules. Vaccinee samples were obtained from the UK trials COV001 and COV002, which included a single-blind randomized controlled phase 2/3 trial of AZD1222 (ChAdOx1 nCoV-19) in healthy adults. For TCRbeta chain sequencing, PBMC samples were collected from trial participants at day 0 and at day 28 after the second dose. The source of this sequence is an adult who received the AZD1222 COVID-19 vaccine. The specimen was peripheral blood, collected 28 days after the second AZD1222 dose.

The sequenced DNA: TGCAGTGCTAGTGCCGGGGGAAGGCCCAATGGTGGCTACACCTTC. It specifies CSASAGGRPNGGYTF. The V and J segments used are TRBV20-1 and TRBJ1-2; TRBD1 is possibly the D segment (5 matching bases). V loses 3 bases, J loses 7 bases, and the germline ends lie 21 bases apart. The germline V gene (reference sequence) gives CDR1 as DFQATT and CDR2 as SNEGSKA. The CDR3 holds 15 amino acids from the cysteine to the phenylalanine. Of all the DNA, just the CDR3 is kept, 45 bases in frame from base 1.